The 28 T cell receptor beta chains below were found in one sample sequenced in a study of cytomegalovirus exposure and HLA in healthy donors. In the PCR, 60 Vbeta and 13 Jbeta primers were used. The repertoire was sequenced with immunoSEQ multiplex PCR; TCRdb's copy has only in-frame clones and lacks some. The sample has roughly 150,000 clones, around three quarters seen once. Sequences were obtained from PBMCs. These receptor sequences come from a woman in her 40s in good health and CMV-seronegative.

This chain uses TRBV9 with TRBJ2-3, with D tentatively TRBD2 (6 bases). The V and J ends lost 0 bases and 4 bases respectively, with 12 bases between them. The germline CDR1 and CDR2 sequences are SGDLS and YYNGEE. The CDR3 covers 15 residues. CDR3 protein: CASSVGRAGADTQYF. The CDR3 DNA is TGTGCCAGCAGCGTAGGGAGGGCCGGGGCAGATACGCAGTATTTT.

The chain combines TRBV6-6 with TRBJ2-7; possible D gene TRBD2, 6 bases. The V and J ends lost 2 bases and 3 bases respectively, with 14 bases between them. The length of the CDR3 is 15 residues. The V gene's germline CDR1 is MNHNY and CDR2 SVGAGI (reference sequence). CDR3 residues: CASSYVRGIVYEQYF. CDR3 coding DNA: TGTGCCAGCAGTTACGTTCGGGGGATAGTCTACGAGCAGTACTTC.

CDR3 protein: CASSLLTGLTGELFF. Here the CDR3 DNA reads TGTGCCAGCAGCCTCCTGACAGGGCTCACCGGGGAGCTGTTTTTT. The chain is built from TRBV11-2 and TRBJ2-2; TRBD1 agrees at 7 bases. V lost 5 bases to trimming and J lost 4 bases; unmatched junction nucleotides: 7. The CDR3 sequence is 15 residues long. CDR1 is SGHAT, CDR2 FQNNGV, per germline.

This clone was detected only once. The chain employs TRBV15 and TRBJ2-6, with 10 bases aligning to TRBD1. V was clipped by 0 bases and J by 2 bases; unmatched bases: 4. CDR3 length: 18 residues. Germline V gene data show CDR1 as LNHNV and CDR2 as YYDKDF (reference sequence). The CDR3 reads CATSRDFGTGAGANVLTF. CDR3 bases: TGTGCCACCAGCAGAGATTTTGGGACAGGGGCTGGGGCCAACGTCCTGACTTTC. The variable domain in full, completed from reference TRBV15 and TRBJ2-6, reads DAMVIQNPRYQVTQFGKPVTLSCSQTLNHNVMYWYQQKSSQAPKLLFHYYDKDFNNEADTPDNFQSRRPNTSFCFLDIRSPGLGDTAMYLCATSRDFGTGAGANVLTFGAGSRLTVL.

V gene TRBV5-6 combines with J gene TRBJ2-7; TRBD1 matches 8 bases. Trimming took 4 bases from V and 6 from J; bases not matched to a gene: 6. Germline V gene sequence: CDR1 SGHDT, CDR2 YYEEEE. The CDR3 covers 13 residues. The CDR3 spells CASSQDRGGEQYF. CDR3 coding DNA: TGTGCCAGCAGCCAAGACAGGGGCGGCGAGCAGTACTTC.

The chain has TRBV9 and TRBJ2-2; a possible D gene is TRBD2 (5 bases). Trimming took off 0 bases at V and 6 bases at J, with 6 bases between the two ends. This CDR3 spans 13 amino acids. Germline assignment: CDR1 SGDLS and CDR2 YYNGEE. The CDR3 reads CASSVVGAGELFF. The CDR3 DNA sequence: TGTGCCAGCAGCGTAGTCGGGGCCGGGGAGCTGTTTTTT.

The chain joins TRBV29-1 to TRBJ2-7; TRBD2 is a possible D gene (6 bases). V gave up 4 bases and J gave up 3 bases, with 16 bases separating them. The germline gives CDR1 SQVTM, CDR2 ANQGSEA. The CDR3 extends over 14 amino acids. CDR3 residues: CSVVRDLGDYEQYF. The CDR3 DNA sequence: TGCAGCGTTGTCCGGGACTTGGGAGACTACGAGCAGTACTTC.

The chain employs TRBV7-8 and TRBJ2-7, with 11 bases that match TRBD2. The CDR3 length is 14 residues. Germline CDR1 and CDR2: SGHVS and FQNEAQ. Germline trimming cut 8 bases from V and 3 bases from J; bases unmatched to any gene: 6. The CDR3 bases are TGTGCCAGCCAAACTAGCGGGGGACTCTACGAGCAGTACTTC. This codes for CASQTSGGLYEQYF. Variable domain in full (rest from reference TRBV7-8 and TRBJ2-7): GAGVSQSPRYKVAKRGQDVALRCDPISGHVSLFWYQQALGQGPEFLTYFQNEAQLDKSGLPSDRFFAERPEGSVSTLKIQRTQQEDSAVYLCASQTSGGLYEQYFGPGTRLTVT.

This clone appeared a few times. The V gene is TRBV6-5, the J gene TRBJ2-5, with a tentative D call TRBD2 (7 bases). Trimming cost V 4 bases and J 2 bases, with 14 bases left between them. The germline V gene encodes CDR1 MNHEY and CDR2 SVGAGI. This CDR3 has 15 residues. The CDR3 spells CASSSLGGGQETQYF. CDR3 in DNA: TGTGCCAGCAGTTCCCTGGGAGGGGGACAAGAGACCCAGTACTTC.

This clone has just a few counts. The genes are TRBV5-1 and TRBJ2-3; 8 nucleotides align to TRBD1. Germline-derived CDR1 and CDR2 are SGHRS and YFSETQ. The ends lost 4 bases at V and 4 bases at J; junction bases unmatched: 8. This CDR3 has 15 amino acids. CDR3 sequence reads: CASSPQGARSDTQYF. The CDR3 DNA sequence: TGCGCCAGCAGCCCTCAGGGGGCGCGATCAGATACGCAGTATTTT.

With regard to this clone: The germline gene is not matched at one end of the junction; a read error may be the cause. The chain recombines TRBV7-7 with TRBJ2-3, with TRBD1 matching 10 bases. Germline lookup yields CDR1 SSHAT and CDR2 FNYEAQ (reference sequence). The CDR3 consists of 15 residues. The CDR3: CASSLGTGDRDTQYF. CDR3 coding DNA: TGTGCTAGCAGCTTAGGGACAGGGGACAGAGATACGCAGTATTTT.

This chain uses TRBV5-6 with TRBJ2-1, with D perhaps TRBD2 (5 bases). V dropped 0 bases and J dropped 8 bases, with 18 bases sitting between them. This CDR3 region has 16 residues. Looked up from germline, CDR1 is SGHDT and CDR2 is YYEEEE. CDR3 DNA sequence: TGTGCCAGCAGCTTGGTTAGCTCTAGCTACGGCGATGAGCAGTTCTTC. Amino acid sequence: CASSLVSSSYGDEQFF. Variable domain in full (rest from reference TRBV5-6 and TRBJ2-1): DAGVTQSPTHLIKTRGQQVTLRCSPKSGHDTVSWYQQALGQGPQFIFQYYEEEERQRGNFPDRFSGHQFPNYSSELNVNALLLGDSALYLCASSLVSSSYGDEQFFGPGTRLTVL.

The chain combines TRBV20-1 with TRBJ1-1; 7 bases align to TRBD1. The germline V gene encodes CDR1 DFQATT and CDR2 SNEGSKA (reference sequence). Trimming removed 6 bases from V and 8 bases from J; junction bases left unmatched: 6. This CDR3 region has 11 residues. The CDR3 nucleotides read TGCAGTGCCCGGAAGGACAGGGAAGCTTTCTTT. It encodes CSARKDREAFF.

CDR3 loop: CASSPGLAGYEQYF. The CDR3 DNA is TGCGCCAGCAGCCCGGGACTAGCGGGGTACGAGCAGTACTTC. The rearrangement joins TRBV5-1 to TRBJ2-7; 13 nucleotides align to TRBD2. CDR3 size: 14 residues. The J segment lost 4 bases and the V segment lost 4 bases, leaving 2 bases of the junction unmatched. Germline V CDR1 and CDR2: SGHRS, YFSETQ.

The V gene is TRBV27, the J gene TRBJ1-2; 7 bases are a match to TRBD1. CDR1 is MNHEY and CDR2 is SMNVEV in the germline V gene (reference sequence). The CDR3 has 15 residues. V was pared by 2 bases and J by 4 bases, with 7 bases of the junction left unmatched. The CDR3: CASSLRQGDAYGYTF. The CDR3, as DNA: TGTGCCAGCAGTTTAAGACAGGGAGACGCCTATGGCTACACCTTC.

The chain links TRBV4-1 to TRBJ2-1; D is perhaps TRBD2 (6 bases). V lost 0 bases, J lost 9 bases, and 15 bases lay in between. The CDR3 is made up of 15 amino acids. CDR1 and CDR2 from the germline V gene are MGHRA and YSYEKL. The CDR3 loop reads CASSQEAGSIGEQFF. The CDR3 region has the DNA TGCGCCAGCAGCCAAGAGGCGGGAAGCATTGGTGAGCAGTTCTTC.

This chain uses TRBV30 with TRBJ1-1, with TRBD1 matching over 9 bases. The length of the CDR3 is 12 residues. Per germline, CDR1 GTSNPN and CDR2 SVGIG (reference sequence). The trim removed 3 bases at V and 5 bases at J, leaving 1 base unmatched. The CDR3: CAWRQGATEAFF. CDR3 DNA sequence: TGTGCCTGGAGACAGGGGGCAACTGAAGCTTTCTTT.

The chain uses TRBV9 and TRBJ1-1; a possible D gene is TRBD1 (5 bases). Germline V CDR1 and CDR2: SGDLS, YYNGEE. Trimming shortened V by 0 bases and J by 6 bases, and 9 bases separated the two germline ends. The CDR3 covers 13 residues. In nucleotides, the CDR3 is TGTGCCAGCAGCGTAGAAACAGGCGCTGAAGCTTTCTTT. It translates to CASSVETGAEAFF.

The sample holds a few counts of this clone. The chain has TRBV28 and TRBJ2-4, with 8 positions matching TRBD1. The CDR3 runs 24 residues. Germline CDR1 and CDR2: MDHEN and SYDVKM. After removal of 1 base from V and 0 bases from J, the junction contained 26 bases not matched to a gene. The CDR3 nucleotides are TGTGCCAGCAGTTTATTCCGGAACCCTAACAGGGGGGCTTCAAGTCGATTAGCCAAAAACATTCAGTACTTC. Amino acids: CASSLFRNPNRGASSRLAKNIQYF. Full variable domain (missing parts from reference TRBV28 and TRBJ2-4): DVKVTQSSRYLVKRTGEKVFLECVQDMDHENMFWYRQDPGLGLRLIYFSYDVKMKEKGDIPEGYSVSREKKERFSLILESASTNQTSMYLCASSLFRNPNRGASSRLAKNIQYFGAGTRLSVL.

V and J are TRBV7-3 and TRBJ2-2; TRBD1 aligns across 8 bases. Germline V lookup: CDR1 SGHTA, CDR2 FQGTGA. V lost 4 bases to trimming and J lost 2 bases; unmatched junction nucleotides: 6. The CDR3 contains 16 residues. CDR3: CASSSRPGGNTGELFF. The CDR3 DNA is TGTGCCAGCAGCTCCCGCCCAGGGGGCAACACCGGGGAGCTGTTTTTT.

The rearrangement links TRBV13 to TRBJ1-1; 7 nucleotides match TRBD1. The CDR3 totals 14 residues. Trimming cost V 3 bases and J 10 bases; bases outside gene matches: 11. Germline V gene data show CDR1 as PRHDT and CDR2 as FYEKMQ (reference sequence). For the CDR3, the DNA is TGTGCCAGCAGCTTCAGCAACAGGGGAGGAGGAGCTTTCTTT. It yields the protein CASSFSNRGGGAFF.

This clone was seen just once. V is TRBV18 and J is TRBJ2-6; perhaps TRBD1 as D (5 bases). Between the trimmed V and J ends, which lost 3 bases and 0 bases, there was a span of 9 bases. CDR1 and CDR2 (germline): KGHSH, LQKENI. The CDR3 length is 16 residues. CDR3 in DNA: TGTGCCAGCTCACCGCTTCAGGGCTCTGGGGCCAACGTCCTGACTTTC. Amino acids: CASSPLQGSGANVLTF.

This chain links TRBV29-1 with TRBJ1-1, with 8 bases identical to TRBD1. This CDR3 comprises 14 residues. J lost 5 bases, V lost 2 bases, and 7 bases had no gene match. Germline-derived CDR1 and CDR2 are SQVTM and ANQGSEA. The CDR3 region is CSVETQGAGTEAFF. In DNA, the CDR3 is TGCAGCGTTGAAACCCAGGGGGCGGGAACTGAAGCTTTCTTT.

The chain combines TRBV28 with TRBJ1-5; 8 nucleotides line up with TRBD1. Germline assignment: CDR1 MDHEN and CDR2 SYDVKM. Trimming took 6 bases from V and 0 from J; bases not matched to a gene: 13. The CDR3 extends over 18 amino acids. The CDR3 DNA reads as TGTGCCAGCAGCCTCCGGGACAGGATTTGGGATAGCAATCAGCCCCAGCATTTT. It is translated as CASSLRDRIWDSNQPQHF.

This chain uses TRBV18 with TRBJ2-7, with D maybe TRBD1 (5 bases). The CDR3 is 15 residues long. Trimming shortened V by 0 bases and J by 0 bases, and 9 bases separated the two germline ends. Germline CDR1 is KGHSH and CDR2 is LQKENI. The CDR3, as DNA: TGTGCCAGCTCACCACCGCCGGACATCTCCTACGAGCAGTACTTC. It is translated as CASSPPPDISYEQYF.

CDR3 nucleotide sequence: TGTGCCAGCAGCTCCCCAATGGCGGGAGGAAATGATGGGGAGCTGTTTTTT. It yields the protein CASSSPMAGGNDGELFF. V and J are TRBV7-6 and TRBJ2-2; TRBD2 agrees at 8 bases. Germline lookup yields CDR1 SGHVS and CDR2 FNYEAQ. Unmatched junction bases numbered 15, after V lost 4 bases and J lost 8 bases. The CDR3 totals 17 residues.

The rearrangement links TRBV19 to TRBJ1-4; D gene ambiguous. From germline, CDR1 is LNHDA and CDR2 SQIVND (reference sequence). Trimming removed 8 bases at V and 6 bases at J, with 22 bases between. The CDR3 covers 16 residues. The CDR3 bases are TGTGCCAGTCCTAAAGAATCGATCGTGCGGGATGAAAAACTGTTTTTT. Its protein product is CASPKESIVRDEKLFF.

This chain links TRBV11-3 with TRBJ2-7, with D possibly being TRBD1 (6 bases). CDR1 and CDR2 from the germline V gene are SGHNT and YENEEA. The CDR3 extends over 11 amino acids. V was cut by 7 bases and J by 7 bases, with 11 bases left in between. CDR3 bases: TGTGCCAGCACCCTAGGGGGAGAGCAGTACTTC. It specifies CASTLGGEQYF.